The clone carrying this TCR beta chain was seen a few times. Its antigen is unknown. The junction shows a germline mismatch at one end, possibly a read error. This sample is drawn from a study of identical twins. Broader study findings: Zero-insertion analyses could be partly confounded by invariant MAIT and iNKT cells. Insertion counts were lower in abundant cord blood beta clonotypes, a trend that memory repertoires did not show.

This CDR3 has 13 amino acids. CDR1 SGHTA and CDR2 FQGNSA come from the germline V gene. A universal primer site arose from template switching, and cDNA bore unique molecular identifiers. TCRdb re-called the 5' RACE reads through MiXCR, storing one row per CDR3 protein. This sample yields hundreds of thousands of distinct CDR3 sequences, of which about 9.4% are seen a single time; approximately 0.94% belongs to the top ten. Separately, the same data were catalogued under a study of yellow fever vaccine responses in identical twins.

The chain links TRBV7-2 to TRBJ2-3; 10 nucleotides match TRBD2. This TCR derives from a woman between 18 and 29 years old in good health. Input material: PBMCs. The CDR3 DNA is TGTGCCAGCAGCCCGACTAGCGGGCCCCGATTGGATTTT. Amino acids: CASSPTSGPRLDF.